The 17 T cell receptor beta chains reported below all come from one sample, sequenced in a study of low-dose radiotherapy and immunotherapy resistance in tumors. As to time point: after trial treatment. Regarding treatment: LDRT plus nivolumab, ipilimumab, low-dose cyclophosphamide and aspirin (RACIN trial). For amplifying TCRs, the PCR ran for around 20 cycles with Phusion, which was used together with a constant-region primer and the adapter on the V primers. TCRdb redid the calling of the reads with MiXCR, one entry per CDR3 protein. The sample lists under 60,000 distinct CDR3 sequences, around 34% occurring once. The specimen was PBMCs, collected after low-dose radiotherapy plus immunotherapy. The receptors derive from a male donor with rectosigmoid adenocarcinoma.

At least ten counts were recorded for this clonotype. This sequence joins TRBV19 and TRBJ2-5; 10 nucleotides agree with TRBD2. V was clipped by 7 bases and J by 1 base; unmatched bases: 3. Germline V lookup: CDR1 LNHDA, CDR2 SQIVND (reference sequence). This CDR3 is built from 14 residues. The CDR3 here is CASTLAGGQETQYF. CDR3 DNA: TGTGCCAGTACTTTAGCGGGGGGCCAAGAGACCCAGTACTTC.

Many counts were recorded for this clonotype. The chain uses TRBV19 and TRBJ2-3, with 8 positions matching TRBD2. J was trimmed by 5 bases and V by 5 bases; bases with no gene match: 12. The CDR3 has 16 residues. Germline CDR1 LNHDA, CDR2 SQIVND (reference sequence). CDR3 loop: CASSPHQAGAGDTQYF. For the CDR3, the DNA is TGTGCCAGTAGTCCCCACCAAGCGGGGGCGGGAGATACGCAGTATTTT. The variable domain in full, completed from reference TRBV19 and TRBJ2-3, reads DGGITQSPKYLFRKEGQNVTLSCEQNLNHDAMYWYRQDPGQGLRLIYYSQIVNDFQKGDIAEGYSVSREKKESFPLTVTSAQKNPTAFYLCASSPHQAGAGDTQYFGPGTRLTVL.

This clonotype was counted ten times or more. The chain has TRBV29-1 and TRBJ2-7, with D possibly matching TRBD1 (5 bases). This CDR3 contains 11 residues. The V end was cut by 8 bases, the J end by 2 bases, with 10 bases between. Germline V gene lookup returns CDR1 SQVTM and CDR2 ANQGSEA. CDR3 loop: CSFSTAYEQYF. The DNA for the CDR3 is TGCAGCTTTTCGACAGCCTACGAGCAGTACTTC.

This clonotype was seen ten or more times. The chain recombines TRBV5-1 with TRBJ2-3; 9 nucleotides match TRBD2. V gave up 4 bases and J gave up 1 base; unmatched junction bases: 4. Germline assignment: CDR1 SGHRS and CDR2 YFSETQ. This CDR3 is 15 amino acids long. The CDR3 reads CASSPTSGGTDTQYF. The CDR3 DNA is TGCGCCAGCAGCCCGACTAGCGGAGGCACAGATACGCAGTATTTT.

This clonotype was found many times. The chain is built from TRBV7-9 and TRBJ2-7, with TRBD1 matching over 8 bases. The V segment lost 8 bases and the J segment 5 bases; nucleotides outside the gene matches: 11. Per the germline V gene, CDR1 is SEHNR and CDR2 is FQNEAQ (reference sequence). The CDR3 is made up of 14 amino acids. CDR3 protein: CASREGRGPNEQYF. The CDR3 DNA reads as TGTGCCAGCCGCGAGGGCAGGGGGCCGAACGAGCAGTACTTC.

This clonotype has a count of ten or more. CDR3 coding DNA: TGTGCCAGCAGCACAGTCCCGGGACAGGGGTCGACGGCCCAGTACTTC. Residues: CASSTVPGQGSTAQYF. The gene calls are TRBV7-2 and TRBJ2-5; the match to TRBD1 covers 10 bases. Looked up from germline, CDR1 is SGHTA and CDR2 is FQGNSA. V was pared by 5 bases and J by 9 bases, with 15 bases of the junction left unmatched. CDR3 length equals 16 residues.

A few counts support this clonotype. The chain is built from TRBV20-1 and TRBJ2-5; 11 nucleotides line up with TRBD2. Germline trimming cut 6 bases from V and 7 bases from J; bases unmatched to any gene: 7. The CDR3 length is 13 residues. The germline V gene encodes CDR1 DFQATT and CDR2 SNEGSKA (reference sequence). Here the CDR3 reads CSALAGGRVTQYF. CDR3 coding DNA: TGCAGTGCATTAGCGGGGGGGCGGGTGACCCAGTACTTC.

There are many counts of this clonotype. This sequence joins TRBV10-2 and TRBJ2-7; maybe TRBD1 (5 bases). The CDR3 is made up of 15 amino acids. Germline V CDR1 and CDR2: WSHSY, SAAADI. Deletions cut 1 base from V and 3 bases from J, with 13 bases between. In DNA form, the CDR3 reads TGCGCCAGCAGTGAGTTTCCCACAGGTTTCTACGAGCAGTACTTC. It is translated as CASSEFPTGFYEQYF.

The gene calls are TRBV6-1 and TRBJ2-2; the D gene could be TRBD1 or TRBD2 (5 bases each). The CDR3 sequence is 15 residues long. With 6 bases removed from V and 4 bases from J, the gap between germline ends came to 15 bases. CDR1 and CDR2 from the germline V gene are MNHNS and SASEGT. CDR3 sequence: CASSHKAGSTGELFF. CDR3 bases: TGTGCCAGCAGCCATAAGGCAGGGAGCACCGGGGAGCTGTTTTTT.

This clonotype occurred many times. The V and J genes are TRBV29-1 and TRBJ1-1; TRBD1 aligns across 7 bases. This CDR3 is built from 13 residues. After removal of 5 bases from V and 6 bases from J, the junction contained 9 bases not matched to a gene. In germline, CDR1 is SQVTM, CDR2 ANQGSEA. The CDR3 spells CSVKTGTTAEAFF. DNA for the CDR3: TGCAGCGTTAAGACAGGGACAACAGCTGAAGCTTTCTTT.

Many counts were recorded for this clonotype. The chain is built from TRBV12-3 or TRBV12-4 and TRBJ2-2, with 10 positions matching TRBD2. V lost 7 bases to trimming and J lost 5 bases; unmatched junction nucleotides: 4. The CDR3 length is 14 residues. CDR3: CASTLAGVTGELFF. The CDR3 bases are TGTGCCAGCACCCTAGCGGGAGTGACCGGGGAGCTGTTTTTT.

This clonotype was picked up many times. This chain uses TRBV27 with TRBJ2-3; a possible D gene is TRBD2 (6 bases). Germline loops: CDR1 MNHEY, CDR2 SMNVEV (reference sequence). The CDR3 spans 17 residues. The V end was cut by 6 bases, the J end by 4 bases, with 23 bases between. Here the CDR3 reads CASSLVTPGWEADTQYF. The CDR3 DNA reads as TGTGCCAGCAGCCTTGTAACGCCGGGTTGGGAGGCAGATACGCAGTATTTT.

The table lists this clonotype with many counts. The genes are TRBV18 and TRBJ2-7; TRBD2 matches at 8 bases. Germline-derived CDR1 and CDR2 are KGHSH and LQKENI. The CDR3 sequence is 14 residues long. Losses at the gene ends were 2 bases for V and 3 bases for J; bases not matched to a gene: 3. Written as DNA, the CDR3 is TGTGCCAGCTCACCAGCCGGGACTAGCTACGAGCAGTACTTC. Its translation: CASSPAGTSYEQYF.

The V and J genes are TRBV12-3 or TRBV12-4 and TRBJ2-1; no definite D call. V lost 0 bases and J lost 11, with 8 bases in between. The CDR3 runs to 12 residues. CDR3 DNA: TGTGCCAGCAGTTTAGCGCGGCCCAAGCAGTTCTTC. Its protein product is CASSLARPKQFF.

This clonotype was seen at least ten times. V gene TRBV18 combines with J gene TRBJ2-3, with TRBD2 identical over 8 bases. Unmatched junction bases numbered 5, after V lost 6 bases and J lost 0 bases. Germline V CDR1 and CDR2: KGHSH, LQKENI. This CDR3 is built from 15 residues. Here the CDR3 reads CASSSQRGSTDTQYF. The CDR3 bases are TGTGCCAGCTCCTCTCAGCGGGGGAGCACAGATACGCAGTATTTT.

By share of the sample, this clonotype is medium-sized. V usage is TRBV28 and J usage is TRBJ2-7; D unclear. Germline V gene data show CDR1 as MDHEN and CDR2 as SYDVKM. V was trimmed by 3 bases and J by 3 bases, leaving 12 bases between them. The CDR3 is 14 residues long. CDR3 nucleotides: TGTGCCAGCAGTTTGAGACGGGCCGGCTACGAGCAGTACTTC. Translating gives CASSLRRAGYEQYF. Filled out from reference TRBV28 and TRBJ2-7, the complete variable domain reads DVKVTQSSRYLVKRTGEKVFLECVQDMDHENMFWYRQDPGLGLRLIYFSYDVKMKEKGDIPEGYSVSREKKERFSLILESASTNQTSMYLCASSLRRAGYEQYFGPGTRLTVT.

This clonotype was detected once. A far bigger clonotype differs at one base, so this is likely a read error. This chain uses TRBV6-1 with TRBJ2-1; TRBD2 aligns across 11 bases. Germline V gene data show CDR1 as MNHNS and CDR2 as SASEGT. V lost 6 bases to trimming and J lost 7 bases; unmatched junction nucleotides: 5. CDR3 length equals 14 residues. The DNA for the CDR3 is TGTGCCAGCAGAGGAGTAGCGGGGGGGAATGAGCAGTTCTTC. It translates to CASRGVAGGNEQFF.